One and the same sample provided the 25 T cell receptor beta chains below, sequenced in a study of T cell changes during pregnancy in multiple sclerosis. TCRdb's copy holds only in-frame clones and misses some; the assay was immunoSEQ multiplex PCR. The table records approximately 57,000 clones, less than 95% of them present only once. The material was peripheral blood, obtained after pregnancy. The receptors originated from a female donor in good health, enrolled as a control in a pregnancy study.

The genes are TRBV4-1 and TRBJ1-2, with a possible D match to TRBD1 (5 bases). Trimming left V 0 bases short and J 4 bases short, with 6 bases between. The CDR3 is 13 amino acids. Germline V gene lookup returns CDR1 MGHRA and CDR2 YSYEKL. CDR3 loop: CASSQETAYGYTF. CDR3 sequence (DNA): TGCGCCAGCAGCCAAGAGACAGCCTATGGCTACACCTTC.

The chain couples TRBV18 to TRBJ2-1; unclear D gene. The ends were cut back, 3 bases at V and 5 bases at J, with 17 bases in the middle. Germline V gene lookup returns CDR1 KGHSH and CDR2 LQKENI. The CDR3 extends over 16 amino acids. Written as DNA, the CDR3 is TGTGCCAGCTCACCTACACCGGTAGCAACGGACAATGAGCAGTTCTTC. The encoded protein is CASSPTPVATDNEQFF.

The chain employs TRBV25-1 and TRBJ2-7; no clear D gene. CDR3 length: 14 amino acids. Trimming took 4 bases from V and 0 from J, leaving 10 bases between them. Germline V gene lookup returns CDR1 MGHDK and CDR2 SYGVNS. The CDR3 loop reads CASSGSTASYEQYF. For the CDR3, the DNA is TGTGCCAGCAGTGGAAGTACAGCCTCCTACGAGCAGTACTTC.

The chain uses TRBV7-2 and TRBJ2-6; 8 bases are shared with TRBD2. This CDR3 region has 16 residues. CDR1 SGHTA and CDR2 FQGNSA come from the germline V gene. V was pared by 2 bases and J by 2 bases, with 2 bases of the junction left unmatched. The CDR3 spells CASSLRGGAGANVLTF. The CDR3 nucleotides read TGTGCCAGCAGCTTACGGGGGGGAGCTGGGGCCAACGTCCTGACTTTC. The complete variable domain, with remaining parts taken from reference TRBV7-2 and TRBJ2-6, reads GAGVSQSPSNKVTEKGKDVELRCDPISGHTALYWYRQSLGQGLEFLIYFQGNSAPDKSGLPSDRFSAERTGGSVSTLTIQRTQQEDSAVYLCASSLRGGAGANVLTFGAGSRLTVL.

The chain is built from TRBV6-5 and TRBJ1-1; weak D call: TRBD1 (5 bases). This CDR3 contains 15 residues. Germline CDR1 is MNHEY and CDR2 is SVGAGI. Trimming removed 0 bases at V and 2 bases at J, with 10 bases between. The CDR3 coding sequence is TGTGCCAGCAGTTACTCCTCGGGGGGAAACACTGAAGCTTTCTTT. Translation: CASSYSSGGNTEAFF.

This chain uses TRBV27 with TRBJ2-7, with TRBD1 matching 8 bases. Germline assignment: CDR1 MNHEY and CDR2 SMNVEV (reference sequence). The CDR3 consists of 16 residues. V was pared by 4 bases and J by 2 bases, with 10 bases of the junction left unmatched. CDR3 in amino acids: CASSSSGQVTAYEQYF. CDR3 in DNA: TGTGCCAGCAGTTCCTCGGGACAGGTAACAGCCTACGAGCAGTACTTC.

The chain employs TRBV5-4 and TRBJ2-1; TRBD1 agrees at 11 bases. The CDR3 is 18 residues long. CDR1 is SGHNT and CDR2 is YYREEE in the germline V gene (reference sequence). V gave up 4 bases and J gave up 5 bases; unmatched junction bases: 14. In nucleotides, the CDR3 is TGTGCCAGCAGCCTCCCTTTTATCGGACAGGGGGCAAACAATGAGCAGTTCTTC. Translating gives CASSLPFIGQGANNEQFF.

The genes are TRBV5-5 and TRBJ1-5, with D hard to call. Germline V gene data show CDR1 as SGHKS and CDR2 as YYEKEE (reference sequence). This CDR3 has 17 amino acids. V shed 5 bases and J shed 2 bases, with 20 bases lying between them. The CDR3 here is CASSRVGPGGGNQPQHF. The CDR3, as DNA: TGTGCCAGCAGTCGTGTCGGACCCGGCGGGGGCAATCAGCCCCAGCATTTT.

V usage is TRBV7-2 and J usage is TRBJ2-7, with TRBD1 matching over 8 bases. CDR3 size: 15 residues. With V trimmed by 5 bases and J by 3 bases, 9 bases remained unmatched. Germline assignment: CDR1 SGHTA and CDR2 FQGNSA. The CDR3 loop is CASSADRGLFYEQYF. CDR3 nucleotide sequence: TGTGCCAGCAGCGCAGACAGGGGTCTCTTCTACGAGCAGTACTTC. The variable domain in full, completed from reference TRBV7-2 and TRBJ2-7, reads GAGVSQSPSNKVTEKGKDVELRCDPISGHTALYWYRQSLGQGLEFLIYFQGNSAPDKSGLPSDRFSAERTGGSVSTLTIQRTQQEDSAVYLCASSADRGLFYEQYFGPGTRLTVT.

The chain recombines TRBV25-1 with TRBJ2-1; the match to TRBD2 covers 10 bases. Trimming cost V 4 bases and J 4 bases; bases outside gene matches: 4. The CDR3 is 15 amino acids. The germline gives CDR1 MGHDK, CDR2 SYGVNS. The CDR3 loop reads CASSGGLAYYNEQFF. The CDR3 DNA follows: TGTGCCAGCAGTGGGGGACTAGCGTATTACAATGAGCAGTTCTTC.

This chain joins TRBV19 and TRBJ2-5; TRBD1 matches 7 bases. CDR1 and CDR2 from the germline V gene are LNHDA and SQIVND (reference sequence). With 3 bases clipped from V and 2 bases from J, the junction kept 3 bases outside the gene matches. This CDR3 contains 14 residues. The CDR3 is CASSMTGRQETQYF. In DNA form, the CDR3 reads TGTGCCAGTAGTATGACAGGGCGACAAGAGACCCAGTACTTC.

The chain is built from TRBV18 and TRBJ2-5; 7 bases match TRBD1. The CDR3 spans 14 residues. Per germline, CDR1 KGHSH and CDR2 LQKENI. V shed 5 bases and J 2 bases; nucleotides not matched to a gene: 5. The chain's CDR3 is CASSYPGQQETQYF. CDR3 sequence (DNA): TGTGCCAGCTCATATCCGGGACAGCAAGAGACCCAGTACTTC.

The chain has TRBV2 and TRBJ2-1; D is possibly TRBD1 (5 bases). The CDR3 contains 17 residues. CDR1 is SNHLY and CDR2 is FYNNEI in the germline V gene. V lost 2 bases to trimming and J lost 0 bases, with 14 bases between them. The DNA of the CDR3 is TGTGCCAGCAGTGAACCCGATATAGACAGCTCCTACAATGAGCAGTTCTTC. It codes for CASSEPDIDSSYNEQFF.

This chain connects TRBV7-9 to TRBJ2-5; D might be TRBD1 (6 bases). The ends were cut back, 5 bases at V and 11 bases at J, with 24 bases in the middle. Germline V gene data show CDR1 as SEHNR and CDR2 as FQNEAQ (reference sequence). The CDR3 contains 15 residues. Here the CDR3 reads CASSPLQGRKGPQYF. The CDR3, as DNA: TGTGCCAGCAGCCCCCTACAGGGTAGGAAGGGTCCTCAGTACTTC. The variable domain in full, completed from reference TRBV7-9 and TRBJ2-5, reads DTGVSQNPRHKITKRGQNVTFRCDPISEHNRLYWYRQTLGQGPEFLTYFQNEAQLEKSRLLSDRFSAERPKGSFSTLEIQRTEQGDSAMYLCASSPLQGRKGPQYFGPGTRLLVL.

With regard to this clone: At the DNA level, this CDR3 is encoded by other sequences in the same sample as well. The chain employs TRBV7-2 and TRBJ1-1; 7 nucleotides align to TRBD1. V lost 3 bases, J lost 3 bases, and 4 bases stayed unmatched. In germline, CDR1 is SGHTA, CDR2 FQGNSA. The CDR3 consists of 14 residues. CDR3 sequence (DNA): TGTGCCAGCAGCTTGGGACAGCTAGACACTGAAGCTTTCTTT. This translates into CASSLGQLDTEAFF.

The chain carries TRBV7-9 and TRBJ1-4, with 10 nucleotides matching TRBD1. The V segment lost 7 bases and the J segment 10 bases; nucleotides outside the gene matches: 9. Germline loops: CDR1 SEHNR, CDR2 FQNEAQ (reference sequence). CDR3 length: 14 amino acids. The CDR3 sequence: CASTPSTGGRKLFF. DNA for the CDR3: TGTGCCAGCACCCCGTCGACAGGGGGCCGAAAACTGTTTTTT.

V usage is TRBV28 and J usage is TRBJ1-6; 10 positions agree with TRBD1. This CDR3 region has 17 residues. Germline V gene lookup returns CDR1 MDHEN and CDR2 SYDVKM. V shed 6 bases, J shed 7 bases, and the junction held 12 bases outside the gene matches. The CDR3, as DNA: TGTGCCAGCAGGTCGGTTGACAGGGGGCGCGGGAATTCACCCCTCCACTTT. Translating it yields CASRSVDRGRGNSPLHF.

The rearrangement links TRBV12-5 to TRBJ1-1; D is ambiguous. Germline V lookup: CDR1 LGHNT, CDR2 FRNRAP. The CDR3 sequence is 13 residues long. Trimming took off 7 bases at V and 3 bases at J, with 12 bases between the two ends. CDR3 residues: CASDYGTYTEAFF. The CDR3 coding sequence is TGTGCTAGTGATTATGGCACATACACTGAAGCTTTCTTT.

The chain joins TRBV7-2 to TRBJ2-3; the D is unclear. In germline, CDR1 is SGHTA, CDR2 FQGNSA. The germline V and J ends were trimmed by 4 bases and 1 base, with 12 bases remaining between them. This CDR3 is built from 15 residues. Here the CDR3 DNA reads TGTGCCAGCAGCTCGGTAATTTATCGCACAGATACGCAGTATTTT. The encoded protein is CASSSVIYRTDTQYF.

V and J are TRBV9 and TRBJ2-7; 7 bases are shared with TRBD2. Germline CDR1 is SGDLS and CDR2 is YYNGEE. J gave up 3 bases and V 4 bases, and 7 bases lay outside the gene matches. There are 14 residues in the CDR3. CDR3 sequence: CASSPSGEGYEQYF. CDR3 nucleotides: TGTGCCAGCAGCCCCTCGGGGGAGGGCTACGAGCAGTACTTC.

The chain uses TRBV11-3 and TRBJ1-1; the D is unclear. The CDR3 length is 13 residues. V was clipped by 1 base and J by 2 bases, with 5 bases between them. CDR1 is SGHNT, CDR2 YENEEA, per germline. CDR3 residues: CASSLALNTEAFF. CDR3 in DNA: TGTGCCAGCAGCTTAGCGCTAAACACTGAAGCTTTCTTT.

The chain employs TRBV5-1 and TRBJ2-5; D is possibly TRBD1 (6 bases). Trimming shortened V by 4 bases and J by 2 bases, and 15 bases separated the two germline ends. The CDR3 has 15 amino acids. The germline CDR1 and CDR2 sequences are SGHRS and YFSETQ. The CDR3 protein is CASSPQTGPQETQYF. CDR3 coding DNA: TGCGCCAGCAGCCCCCAGACAGGACCACAAGAGACCCAGTACTTC.

The chain recombines TRBV15 with TRBJ2-1, with D possibly TRBD2 on 6 matching bases. V lost 1 base to trimming and J lost 8 bases, with 15 bases between them. The CDR3 loop spans 15 amino acids. Germline assignment: CDR1 LNHNV and CDR2 YYDKDF (reference sequence). The CDR3 sequence: CATSRGVGRGDEQFF. Written as DNA, the CDR3 is TGTGCCACCAGCAGAGGGGTCGGGCGGGGCGATGAGCAGTTCTTC.

The chain is built from TRBV6-6 and TRBJ1-1; D ambiguous. CDR1 is MNHNY and CDR2 is SVGAGI in the germline V gene (reference sequence). The V and J ends lost 8 bases and 1 base respectively, with 14 bases between them. The CDR3 runs to 14 residues. The CDR3 coding sequence is TGTGCCAGCTGCTTGCAGGCCCAGAACACTGAAGCTTTCTTT. This gives the protein CASCLQAQNTEAFF.

The chain has TRBV6-1 and TRBJ1-4, with D perhaps TRBD1 (5 bases). The CDR3 has 14 amino acids. Trimming removed 7 bases at V and 5 bases at J, with 14 bases between. Germline V gene sequence: CDR1 MNHNS, CDR2 SASEGT. The chain's CDR3 is CASTYDSLNEKLFF. The CDR3 coding sequence is TGTGCCAGCACCTACGACAGCTTGAATGAAAAACTGTTTTTT.